The 15 T cell receptor beta chains below were found in one sample sequenced in a study of OX40 agonist ivuxolimab in advanced cancers. The data were produced by immunoSEQ multiplex PCR, yet TCRdb's version contains in-frame clones alone and is incomplete. Of about 50,000 clones in the sample, roughly 77% were seen once. The sequences come from CD4+ or CD8+ T cells sorted from blood, collected in a trial of the OX40 agonist ivuxolimab. Receptor source: an adult with an advanced solid tumor such as melanoma, head and neck, liver or kidney cancer.

CDR3 DNA: TGTGCCAGCAGTTTAATAGTGGGGGGCGTCGACGCCAAAAACATTCAGTACTTC. This sequence encodes CASSLIVGGVDAKNIQYF. The chain employs TRBV28 and TRBJ2-4, with D tentatively TRBD1 or TRBD2 (6 bases each). The germline V and J ends were trimmed by 2 bases and 1 base, with 18 bases remaining between them. The CDR3 extends over 18 amino acids. Per germline, CDR1 MDHEN and CDR2 SYDVKM.

V is TRBV27 and J is TRBJ2-1; unclear D gene. Trimming took 4 bases from V and 8 from J, leaving 15 bases between them. The CDR3 sequence is 14 residues long. CDR1 MNHEY and CDR2 SMNVEV come from the germline V gene (reference sequence). As DNA, the CDR3 is TGTGCCAGCAGTTATCAGGAGAGTGCCCATGAGCAGTTCTTC. It codes for CASSYQESAHEQFF.

The chain links TRBV6-1 to TRBJ1-1; weak D call: TRBD1 (5 bases). The CDR3 extends over 14 amino acids. Per the germline V gene, CDR1 is MNHNS and CDR2 is SASEGT. Trimming cost V 3 bases and J 3 bases, with 11 bases left between them. The CDR3 here is CASSEGGGYTEAFF. CDR3 coding DNA: TGTGCCAGCAGTGAGGGGGGAGGGTACACTGAAGCTTTCTTT.

The chain carries TRBV6-6 and TRBJ2-7; a possible D gene is TRBD1 (5 bases). The CDR3 contains 13 residues. Germline-derived CDR1 and CDR2 are MNHNY and SVGAGI (reference sequence). V was clipped by 2 bases and J by 5 bases, with 10 bases between them. CDR3 residues: CASSYQGTNEQYF. In DNA, the CDR3 is TGTGCCAGCAGTTACCAGGGTACAAACGAGCAGTACTTC.

This chain joins TRBV5-1 and TRBJ2-7; 9 bases are shared with TRBD1. Trimming at V came to 3 bases and at J to 1 base, leaving 8 bases not matched to a gene. CDR1 is SGHRS and CDR2 is YFSETQ in the germline V gene. CDR3 length: 16 amino acids. The CDR3, as DNA: TGCGCCAGCAGCTGGCCCTCCGGACAGGGGTCCTACGAGCAGTACTTC. It encodes CASSWPSGQGSYEQYF.

This chain joins TRBV7-2 and TRBJ2-3, with D possibly TRBD2 on 6 matching bases. Germline V gene sequence: CDR1 SGHTA, CDR2 FQGNSA. This CDR3 is 12 amino acids long. V lost 7 bases, J lost 3 bases, and 8 bases lay in between. DNA for the CDR3: TGTGCCAGCAAACGGGGGACAGATACGCAGTATTTT. Residues: CASKRGTDTQYF. Full variable domain (remainder filled in from reference TRBV7-2 and TRBJ2-3): GAGVSQSPSNKVTEKGKDVELRCDPISGHTALYWYRQSLGQGLEFLIYFQGNSAPDKSGLPSDRFSAERTGGSVSTLTIQRTQQEDSAVYLCASKRGTDTQYFGPGTRLTVL.

The chain links TRBV7-8 to TRBJ2-7, with D possibly matching TRBD2 (5 bases). The germline gives CDR1 SGHVS, CDR2 FQNEAQ. This CDR3 is built from 13 residues. V gave up 4 bases and J gave up 0 bases, with 7 bases separating them. The CDR3 coding sequence is TGTGCCAGCAGCTCACGGGGCTCCTACGAGCAGTACTTC. It encodes CASSSRGSYEQYF.

The CDR3 region is CASRLTGFTEKLFF. DNA of the CDR3: TGCGCCAGCAGATTGACAGGGTTTACCGAAAAACTGTTTTTT. This chain links TRBV5-1 with TRBJ1-4; 7 nucleotides align to TRBD1. The germline CDR1 and CDR2 sequences are SGHRS and YFSETQ. CDR3 length equals 14 residues. V gave up 5 bases and J gave up 8 bases; unmatched junction bases: 9.

This chain connects TRBV19 to TRBJ1-4, with 7 bases identical to TRBD1. CDR1 is LNHDA, CDR2 SQIVND, per germline (reference sequence). J gave up 3 bases and V 7 bases, and 14 bases lay outside the gene matches. The CDR3 runs 17 residues. CDR3 amino acids: CASNHPPRTGSNEKLFF. DNA of the CDR3: TGTGCCAGTAACCATCCCCCTCGGACAGGCTCTAATGAAAAACTGTTTTTT. The full variable domain, with the rest looked up from reference TRBV19 and TRBJ1-4, is DGGITQSPKYLFRKEGQNVTLSCEQNLNHDAMYWYRQDPGQGLRLIYYSQIVNDFQKGDIAEGYSVSREKKESFPLTVTSAQKNPTAFYLCASNHPPRTGSNEKLFFGSGTQLSVL.

The rearrangement joins TRBV7-8 to TRBJ1-1; D is possibly TRBD1 (5 bases). There are 13 residues in the CDR3. V dropped 5 bases and J dropped 7 bases, with 14 bases sitting between them. CDR1 is SGHVS, CDR2 FQNEAQ, per germline. The DNA of the CDR3 is TGTGCCAGCAGCCTCAATCAGGGAAATGAAGCTTTCTTT. Translated, it gives CASSLNQGNEAFF.

The CDR3: CASSDGRGLRGPQHF. The CDR3 DNA reads as TGTGCCAGCAGTGATGGTCGGGGCCTCCGCGGGCCCCAGCATTTT. The chain employs TRBV6-1 and TRBJ1-5; the D gene is possibly TRBD1 (5 bases). The CDR3 contains 15 residues. Germline-derived CDR1 and CDR2 are MNHNS and SASEGT. Trimming removed 3 bases at V and 9 bases at J, with 18 bases between.

This clone has only one observation. The gene calls are TRBV2 and TRBJ2-7, with TRBD1 matching over 10 bases. The CDR3 is made up of 14 amino acids. CDR1 is SNHLY and CDR2 is FYNNEI in the germline V gene. Losses at the gene ends were 5 bases for V and 2 bases for J; bases not matched to a gene: 3. Written as DNA, the CDR3 is TGTGCCAGCAGTCTCGACAGGGGGCCCTACGAGCAGTACTTC. It is translated as CASSLDRGPYEQYF.

The genes are TRBV4-2 and TRBJ2-5; D unresolved. V shed 0 bases and J shed 3 bases, with 11 bases lying between them. CDR1 is LGHNA, CDR2 YNFKEQ, per germline. The CDR3 spans 15 residues. CDR3 protein: CASSQDAQQKETQYF. CDR3 DNA: TGTGCCAGCAGCCAAGATGCACAGCAAAAAGAGACCCAGTACTTC.

The rearrangement links TRBV7-3 to TRBJ2-1; TRBD2 agrees at 7 bases. The CDR3 runs 15 residues. Germline V lookup: CDR1 SGHTA, CDR2 FQGTGA. With V trimmed by 0 bases and J by 4 bases, 3 bases remained unmatched. The CDR3 coding sequence is TGTGCCAGCAGCTTAACGGGGGGGATTTACAATGAGCAGTTCTTC. This sequence encodes CASSLTGGIYNEQFF. The whole variable domain, remainder taken from reference TRBV7-3 and TRBJ2-1, is GAGVSQTPSNKVTEKGKYVELRCDPISGHTALYWYRQSLGQGPEFLIYFQGTGAADDSGLPNDRFFAVRPEGSVSTLKIQRTERGDSAVYLCASSLTGGIYNEQFFGPGTRLTVL.

The rearrangement uses TRBV18 and TRBJ2-7; 13 bases match TRBD2. The germline gives CDR1 KGHSH, CDR2 LQKENI. The J segment lost 4 bases and the V segment lost 4 bases, leaving 4 bases of the junction unmatched. The CDR3 runs to 15 residues. CDR3 in amino acids: CASSLTSGGDYEQYF. The DNA for the CDR3 is TGTGCCAGCTCACTAACTAGCGGGGGGGATTACGAGCAGTACTTC. Together with reference TRBV18 and TRBJ2-7, the CDR3 gives the full variable domain: NAGVMQNPRHLVRRRGQEARLRCSPMKGHSHVYWYRQLPEEGLKFMVYLQKENIIDESGMPKERFSAEFPKEGPSILRIQQVVRGDSAAYFCASSLTSGGDYEQYFGPGTRLTVT.